The 4 T cell receptor beta chains in this list originate from one sample, sequenced in a study of blood T cell repertoires in COVID-19. TCRdb keeps only in-frame clones here, not all; method: immunoSEQ multiplex PCR. The sample includes 100,000 to 150,000 clones, roughly 74% seen only once; the top ten take more than 5.5%. The sequenced sample was peripheral blood. The origin of the receptors is a man aged 55 to 70 with acute or convalescent COVID-19.

The rearrangement links TRBV10-2 to TRBJ1-1; 9 bases agree with TRBD1. Germline values: CDR1 WSHSY, CDR2 SAAADI. Unmatched junction bases numbered 13, after V lost 5 bases and J lost 6 bases. This CDR3 comprises 16 residues. CDR3 bases: TGCGCCAGCAGTCGCATCCCTACAGGGGGCAGCGCTGAAGCTTTCTTT. Amino acids: CASSRIPTGGSAEAFF.

The gene calls are TRBV19 and TRBJ1-1, with a possible D match to TRBD1 (5 bases). This CDR3 region has 13 residues. CDR1 and CDR2 from the germline V gene are LNHDA and SQIVND (reference sequence). V was shortened by 4 bases and J by 6 bases, with 12 bases between the two germline ends. In DNA form, the CDR3 reads TGTGCCAGTAGTAGCAGGGTAGGGCCTGAAGCTTTCTTT. It yields the protein CASSSRVGPEAFF.

This chain connects TRBV24-1 to TRBJ2-7, with D possibly matching TRBD1 (5 bases). The CDR3 runs to 11 residues. Germline V gene sequence: CDR1 KGHDR, CDR2 SFDVKD. The germline V and J ends were trimmed by 4 bases and 8 bases, with 8 bases remaining between them. The CDR3 sequence is CATSDEDKQYF. CDR3 DNA: TGTGCCACCAGTGACGAGGACAAGCAGTACTTC.

There are a few counts of this clone. The CDR3 protein is CASSAYRDPSRDSPLHF. The CDR3 nucleotides read TGTGCCAGCAGTGCCTACAGGGACCCGTCTCGGGATTCACCCCTCCACTTT. The chain is built from TRBV6-1 and TRBJ1-6; D is perhaps TRBD1 (6 bases). The CDR3 spans 17 residues. The V gene's germline CDR1 is MNHNS and CDR2 SASEGT. The germline V and J ends were trimmed by 4 bases and 8 bases, with 21 bases remaining between them.